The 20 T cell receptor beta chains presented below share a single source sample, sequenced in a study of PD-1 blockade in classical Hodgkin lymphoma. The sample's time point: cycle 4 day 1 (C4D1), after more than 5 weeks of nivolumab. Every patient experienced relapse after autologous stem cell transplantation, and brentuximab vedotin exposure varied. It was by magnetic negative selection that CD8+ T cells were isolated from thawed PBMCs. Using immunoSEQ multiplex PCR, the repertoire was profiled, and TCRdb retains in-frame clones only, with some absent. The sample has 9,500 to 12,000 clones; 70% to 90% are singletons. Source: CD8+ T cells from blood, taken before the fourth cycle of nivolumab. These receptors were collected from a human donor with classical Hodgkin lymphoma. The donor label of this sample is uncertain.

CDR3 DNA sequence: TGCGCCAGCAGCCAAGCCGCGGGGACTAGCGGGAGGGACTACGAGCAGTACTTC. Translated, it gives CASSQAAGTSGRDYEQYF. The genes are TRBV4-1 and TRBJ2-7, with 16 bases matching TRBD2. CDR3 length: 18 amino acids. J gave up 3 bases and V 1 base, and 6 bases lay outside the gene matches. Germline V gene sequence: CDR1 MGHRA, CDR2 YSYEKL.

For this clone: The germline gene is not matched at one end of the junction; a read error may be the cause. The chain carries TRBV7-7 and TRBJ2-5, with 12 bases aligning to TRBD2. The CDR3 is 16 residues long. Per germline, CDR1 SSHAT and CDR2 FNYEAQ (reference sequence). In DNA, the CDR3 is TGTGCTAGCAGCTCCTTTCTAGCGGGAGGGGGAGAGACCCAGTACTTC. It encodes CASSSFLAGGGETQYF.

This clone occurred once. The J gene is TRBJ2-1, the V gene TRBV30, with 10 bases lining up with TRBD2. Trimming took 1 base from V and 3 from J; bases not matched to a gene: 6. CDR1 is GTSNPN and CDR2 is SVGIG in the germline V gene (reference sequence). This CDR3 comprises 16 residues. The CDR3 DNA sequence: TGTGCCTGGAGTGCTACTAGCGGGAACCGCTACAATGAGCAGTTCTTC. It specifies CAWSATSGNRYNEQFF. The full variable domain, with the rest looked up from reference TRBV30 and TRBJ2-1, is SQTIHQWPATLVQPVGSPLSLECTVEGTSNPNLYWYRQAAGRGLQLLFYSVGIGQISSEVPQNLSASRPQDRQFILSSKKLLLSDSGFYLCAWSATSGNRYNEQFFGPGTRLTVL.

The CDR3 coding sequence is TGTGCCAGCAGTGCCCGGGGACTAGGCCGGGAAGATACGCAGTATTTT. This codes for CASSARGLGREDTQYF. The chain couples TRBV27 to TRBJ2-3; the match to TRBD2 covers 8 bases. V shed 5 bases, J shed 5 bases, and the junction held 12 bases outside the gene matches. CDR1 is MNHEY and CDR2 is SMNVEV in the germline V gene (reference sequence). CDR3 length: 16 amino acids.

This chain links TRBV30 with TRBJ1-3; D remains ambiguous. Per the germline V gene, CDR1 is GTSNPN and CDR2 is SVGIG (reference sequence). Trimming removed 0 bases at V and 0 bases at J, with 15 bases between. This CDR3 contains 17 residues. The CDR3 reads CAWSVQGIPFSGNTIYF. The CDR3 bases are TGTGCCTGGAGTGTACAAGGGATTCCTTTCTCTGGAAACACCATATATTTT.

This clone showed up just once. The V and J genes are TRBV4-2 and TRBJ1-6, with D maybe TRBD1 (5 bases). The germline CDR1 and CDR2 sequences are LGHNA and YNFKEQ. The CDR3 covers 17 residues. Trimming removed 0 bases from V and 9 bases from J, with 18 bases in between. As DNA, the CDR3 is TGTGCCAGCAGCCAAGAATTAGGAGGGTTGGGGGTTTCACCCCTCCACTTT. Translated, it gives CASSQELGGLGVSPLHF.

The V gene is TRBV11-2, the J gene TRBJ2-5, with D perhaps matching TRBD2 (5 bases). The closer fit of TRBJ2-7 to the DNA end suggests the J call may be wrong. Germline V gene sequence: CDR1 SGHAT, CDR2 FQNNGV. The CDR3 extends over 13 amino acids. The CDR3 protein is CASSGSVSYEQYF. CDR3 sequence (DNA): TGTGCCAGCAGCGGGAGTGTCTCCTACGAGCAGTACTTC.

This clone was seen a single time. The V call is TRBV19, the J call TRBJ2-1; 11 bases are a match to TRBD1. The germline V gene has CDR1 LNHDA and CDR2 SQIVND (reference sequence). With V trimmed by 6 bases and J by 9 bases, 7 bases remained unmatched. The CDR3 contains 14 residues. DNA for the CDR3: TGTGCCAGTAGCCCCGGGACAGGGGGGGTTGAGCAGTTCTTC. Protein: CASSPGTGGVEQFF.

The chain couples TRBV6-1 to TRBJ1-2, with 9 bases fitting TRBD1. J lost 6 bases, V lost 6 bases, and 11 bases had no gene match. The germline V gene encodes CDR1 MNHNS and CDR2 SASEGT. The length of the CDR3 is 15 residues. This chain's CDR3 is CASREQGAGRHGYTF. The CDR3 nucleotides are TGTGCCAGCAGGGAACAGGGGGCCGGCCGTCATGGCTACACCTTC.

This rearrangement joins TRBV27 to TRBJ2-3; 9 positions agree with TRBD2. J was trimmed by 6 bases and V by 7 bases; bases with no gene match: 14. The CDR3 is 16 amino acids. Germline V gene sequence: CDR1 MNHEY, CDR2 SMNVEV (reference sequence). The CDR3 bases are TGTGCCAGCACCCTGAGACTAGCGGTGTGGCGGGATACGCAGTATTTT. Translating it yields CASTLRLAVWRDTQYF.

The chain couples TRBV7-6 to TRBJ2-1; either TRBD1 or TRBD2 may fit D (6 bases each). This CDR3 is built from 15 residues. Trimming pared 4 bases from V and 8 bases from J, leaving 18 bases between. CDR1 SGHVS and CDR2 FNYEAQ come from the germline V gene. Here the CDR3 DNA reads TGTGCCAGCAGCTGGGGGGCTAGCGAGGGGTATGAGCAGTTCTTC. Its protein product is CASSWGASEGYEQFF. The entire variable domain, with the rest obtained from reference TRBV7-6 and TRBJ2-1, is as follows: GAGVSQSPRYKVTKRGQDVALRCDPISGHVSLYWYRQALGQGPEFLTYFNYEAQQDKSGLPNDRFSAERPEGSISTLTIQRTEQRDSAMYRCASSWGASEGYEQFFGPGTRLTVL.

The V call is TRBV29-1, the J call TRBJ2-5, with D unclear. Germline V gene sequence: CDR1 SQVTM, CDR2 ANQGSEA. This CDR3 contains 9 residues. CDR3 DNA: TGCACCGACGGGGAGACCCAGTACTTC. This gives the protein CTDGETQYF. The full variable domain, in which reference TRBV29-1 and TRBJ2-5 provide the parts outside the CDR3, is SAVISQKPSRDICQRGTSLTIQCQVDSQVTMMFWYRQQPGQSLTLIATANQGSEATYESGFVIDKFPISRPNLTFSTLTVSNMSPEDSSIYLCTDGETQYFGPGTRLLVL.

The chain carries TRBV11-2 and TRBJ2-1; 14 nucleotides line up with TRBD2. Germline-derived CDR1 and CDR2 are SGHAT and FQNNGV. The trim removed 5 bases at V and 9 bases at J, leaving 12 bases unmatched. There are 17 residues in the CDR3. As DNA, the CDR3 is TGTGCCAGCAGCCTTCCGGGACTAGCGGGAGTCATGGTTGAGCAGTTCTTC. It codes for CASSLPGLAGVMVEQFF.

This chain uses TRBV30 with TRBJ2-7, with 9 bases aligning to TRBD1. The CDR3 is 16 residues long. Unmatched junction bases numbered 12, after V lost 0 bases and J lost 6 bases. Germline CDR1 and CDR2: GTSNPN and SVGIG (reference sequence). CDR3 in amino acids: CAWSVLWGQGFGEQYF. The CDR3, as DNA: TGTGCCTGGAGTGTACTCTGGGGACAGGGCTTCGGCGAGCAGTACTTC.

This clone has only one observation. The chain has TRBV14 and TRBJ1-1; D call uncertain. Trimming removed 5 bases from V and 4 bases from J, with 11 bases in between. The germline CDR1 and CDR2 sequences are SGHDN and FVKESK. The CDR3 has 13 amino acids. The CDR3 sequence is CASSGEARTEAFF. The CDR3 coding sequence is TGTGCCAGCAGCGGGGAAGCTCGCACTGAAGCTTTCTTT.

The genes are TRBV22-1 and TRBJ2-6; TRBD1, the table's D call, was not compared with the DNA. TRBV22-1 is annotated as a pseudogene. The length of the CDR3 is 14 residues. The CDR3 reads CPGSEQSRANVLTF. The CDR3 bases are TGTCCTGGGAGCGAACAAAGTCGGGCCAACGTCCTGACTTTC.

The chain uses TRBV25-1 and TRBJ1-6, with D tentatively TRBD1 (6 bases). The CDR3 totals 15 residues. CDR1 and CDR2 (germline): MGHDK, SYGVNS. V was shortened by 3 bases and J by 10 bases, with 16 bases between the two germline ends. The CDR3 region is CASSDPRQDSSPLHF. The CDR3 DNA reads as TGTGCCAGCAGTGATCCGCGACAGGACTCGTCACCCCTCCACTTT.

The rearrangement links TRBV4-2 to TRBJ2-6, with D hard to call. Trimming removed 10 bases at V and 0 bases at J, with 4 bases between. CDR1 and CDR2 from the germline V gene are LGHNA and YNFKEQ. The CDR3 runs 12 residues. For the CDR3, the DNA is TGTGCCACCCTCTCTGGGGCCAACGTCCTGACTTTC. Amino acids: CATLSGANVLTF.

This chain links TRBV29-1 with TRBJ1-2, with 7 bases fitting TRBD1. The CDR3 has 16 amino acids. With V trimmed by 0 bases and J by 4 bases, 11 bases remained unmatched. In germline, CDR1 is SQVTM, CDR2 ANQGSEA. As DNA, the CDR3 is TGCAGCGTTGAAGATCGGCCGGCAGGGGGGGGCTATGGCTACACCTTC. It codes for CSVEDRPAGGGYGYTF. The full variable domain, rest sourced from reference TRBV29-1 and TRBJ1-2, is SAVISQKPSRDICQRGTSLTIQCQVDSQVTMMFWYRQQPGQSLTLIATANQGSEATYESGFVIDKFPISRPNLTFSTLTVSNMSPEDSSIYLCSVEDRPAGGGYGYTFGSGTRLTVV.

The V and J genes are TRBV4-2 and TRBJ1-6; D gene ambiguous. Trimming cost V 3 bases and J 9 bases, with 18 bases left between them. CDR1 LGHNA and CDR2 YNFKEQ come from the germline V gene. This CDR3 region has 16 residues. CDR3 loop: CASSHRMEGGGSPLHF. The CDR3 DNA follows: TGTGCCAGCAGCCACCGGATGGAGGGTGGCGGTTCACCCCTCCACTTT.